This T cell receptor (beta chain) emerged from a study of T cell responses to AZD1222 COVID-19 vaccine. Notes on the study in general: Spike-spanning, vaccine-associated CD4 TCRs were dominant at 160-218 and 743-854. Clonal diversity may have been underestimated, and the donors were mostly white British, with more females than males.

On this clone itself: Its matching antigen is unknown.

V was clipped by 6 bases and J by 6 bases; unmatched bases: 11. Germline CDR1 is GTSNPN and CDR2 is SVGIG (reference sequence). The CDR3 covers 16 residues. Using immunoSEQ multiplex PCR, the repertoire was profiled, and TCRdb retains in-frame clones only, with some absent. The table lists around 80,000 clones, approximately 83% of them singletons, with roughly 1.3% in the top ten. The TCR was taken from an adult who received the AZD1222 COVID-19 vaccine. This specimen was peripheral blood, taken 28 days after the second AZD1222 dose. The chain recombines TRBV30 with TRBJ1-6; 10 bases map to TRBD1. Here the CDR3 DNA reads TGTGCCTGTGCCTTGGACAGGGGGGTAGGTAATTCACCCCTCCACTTT. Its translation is CACALDRGVGNSPLHF.